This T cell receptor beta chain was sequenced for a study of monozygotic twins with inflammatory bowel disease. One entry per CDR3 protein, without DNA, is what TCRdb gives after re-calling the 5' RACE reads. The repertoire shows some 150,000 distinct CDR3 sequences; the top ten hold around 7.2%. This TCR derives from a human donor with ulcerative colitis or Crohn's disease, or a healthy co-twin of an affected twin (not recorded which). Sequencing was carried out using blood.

The CDR3 here is CASSLNGVEVGYTF. This rearrangement joins TRBV5-4 to TRBJ1-2. This CDR3 comprises 14 residues. In germline, CDR1 is SGHNT, CDR2 YYREEE (reference sequence). The whole variable domain, remainder taken from reference TRBV5-4 and TRBJ1-2, is ETGVTQSPTHLIKTRGQQVTLRCSSQSGHNTVSWYQQALGQGPQFIFQYYREEENGRGNFPPRFSGLQFPNYSSELNVNALELDDSALYLCASSLNGVEVGYTFGSGTRLTVV.